This TCR beta chain was identified during a study of blood T cell repertoires in COVID-19. Study-level information: Samples representing acute and convalescent COVID-19 were sourced from the United States, Italy and Spain. T cells, B-cell-depleted T cells, or PBMCs provided the cDNA or gDNA that served as material.

Germline CDR1 and CDR2: SNHLY and FYNNEI. With 2 bases clipped from V and 4 bases from J, the junction kept 9 bases outside the gene matches. This CDR3 contains 16 residues. The authors' processing: Reference gene primer amplification gave estimated nucleated cell counts. The assay was immunoSEQ multiplex PCR, and TCRdb's table has in-frame clones only and misses some. V and J calls and clone size are as listed in that table; D and trimming were resolved from the DNA. This sample yields 37,000 or so clones, of which around 80% are seen a single time; about 30% belongs to the top ten. The specimen sequenced was peripheral blood. V and J are TRBV2 and TRBJ1-2; 8 bases agree with TRBD1. This clonotype was obtained from a man aged 55 to 69 with acute or convalescent COVID-19. The DNA of the CDR3 is TGTGCCAGCAGTGAAATTTGGGGACAGGCTCCCTATGGCTACACCTTC. Translating gives CASSEIWGQAPYGYTF. Supplemented by reference TRBV2 and TRBJ1-2, the full variable domain reads EPEVTQTPSHQVTQMGQEVILRCVPISNHLYFYWYRQILGQKVEFLVSFYNNEISEKSEIFDDQFSVERPDGSNFTLKIRSTKLEDSAMYFCASSEIWGQAPYGYTFGSGTRLTVV.